This entry lists 8 T cell receptor beta chains sequenced from one sample in a study of glioma-infiltrating T cells after dendritic cell vaccination. Using immunoSEQ multiplex PCR, the repertoire was profiled, and TCRdb retains in-frame clones only, with some absent. The data hold tens of thousands of clones, with around 85% observed a single time. The sample's time point: after dendritic cell vaccination, including at tumor progression/relapse. Sequencing used blood, obtained after dendritic cell vaccination. These receptors were obtained from a human donor with glioblastoma.

The chain links TRBV6-1 to TRBJ2-1, with D perhaps matching TRBD1 (6 bases). V was cut by 1 base and J by 0 bases, with 10 bases left in between. The CDR3 is 16 amino acids. Looked up from germline, CDR1 is MNHNS and CDR2 is SASEGT. The DNA for the CDR3 is TGTGCCAGCAGTGAAGGCACAGGGTTCTCCTACAATGAGCAGTTCTTC. As protein: CASSEGTGFSYNEQFF.

This chain connects TRBV13 to TRBJ2-7, with D perhaps matching TRBD1 (5 bases). Trimming pared 0 bases from V and 2 bases from J, leaving 11 bases between. Germline-derived CDR1 and CDR2 are PRHDT and FYEKMQ (reference sequence). The CDR3 extends over 15 amino acids. The CDR3 here is CASSLGLQVTYEQYF. CDR3 in DNA: TGTGCCAGCAGCTTAGGGTTACAGGTTACCTACGAGCAGTACTTC.

The genes are TRBV5-1 and TRBJ1-6; D might be TRBD1 (5 bases). Germline values: CDR1 SGHRS, CDR2 YFSETQ. The V and J ends lost 6 bases and 0 bases respectively, with 10 bases between them. The CDR3 covers 15 residues. CDR3 loop: CASNYDSSYNSPLHF. CDR3 coding DNA: TGCGCCAGCAATTACGACAGCTCCTATAATTCACCCCTCCACTTT.

This clone was seen a single time. The J gene is TRBJ2-5, the V gene TRBV4-1, with D tentatively TRBD2 (6 bases). This CDR3 has 18 amino acids. Looked up from germline, CDR1 is MGHRA and CDR2 is YSYEKL. The V end lost 4 bases, the J end lost 5 bases, and 26 bases lay between the germline ends. CDR3 nucleotide sequence: TGCGCCAGCAGCCGCAATTCCCCGGCGGGGACGGGGGTGGAGACCCAGTACTTC. This encodes CASSRNSPAGTGVETQYF.

V gene TRBV11-2 combines with J gene TRBJ2-1, with D perhaps TRBD1 (7 bases). The V gene lost 5 bases and the J gene lost 7 bases, with 21 bases spanning the gap. The CDR3 totals 16 residues. The germline V gene encodes CDR1 SGHAT and CDR2 FQNNGV. The CDR3 here is CASSPGGPEGWNEQFF. CDR3 nucleotide sequence: TGTGCCAGCAGCCCAGGGGGACCGGAGGGTTGGAATGAGCAGTTCTTC.

The gene calls are TRBV19 and TRBJ2-3, with 12 bases aligning to TRBD2. There are 17 residues in the CDR3. V shed 4 bases and J 3 bases; nucleotides not matched to a gene: 8. Germline CDR1 reads LNHDA; CDR2 reads SQIVND (reference sequence). This CDR3 reads CASSTWTSGVGTDTQYF. The CDR3 DNA reads TGTGCCAGTAGTACCTGGACTAGCGGGGTAGGGACAGATACGCAGTATTTT.

Only one count was recorded for this clone. This rearrangement joins TRBV4-3 to TRBJ2-5; TRBD2 matches 7 bases. This CDR3 has 15 amino acids. J was trimmed by 4 bases and V by 4 bases; bases with no gene match: 9. Germline V gene sequence: CDR1 LGHNA, CDR2 YSLEER. The CDR3 nucleotides are TGCGCCAGCAGCCGCCGGGTCTCGGGGGGAGAGACCCAGTACTTC. Translated, it gives CASSRRVSGGETQYF.

V usage is TRBV10-1 and J usage is TRBJ2-2; TRBD1 agrees at 8 bases. This CDR3 has 14 residues. The V gene end was trimmed by 4 bases and the J gene end by 4 bases; junction bases not matched to a gene: 2. CDR1 is WNHNN, CDR2 SYGVQD, per germline (reference sequence). CDR3: CASSVDRGTGELFF. The CDR3, as DNA: TGCGCCAGCAGTGTAGACAGGGGCACCGGGGAGCTGTTTTTT.